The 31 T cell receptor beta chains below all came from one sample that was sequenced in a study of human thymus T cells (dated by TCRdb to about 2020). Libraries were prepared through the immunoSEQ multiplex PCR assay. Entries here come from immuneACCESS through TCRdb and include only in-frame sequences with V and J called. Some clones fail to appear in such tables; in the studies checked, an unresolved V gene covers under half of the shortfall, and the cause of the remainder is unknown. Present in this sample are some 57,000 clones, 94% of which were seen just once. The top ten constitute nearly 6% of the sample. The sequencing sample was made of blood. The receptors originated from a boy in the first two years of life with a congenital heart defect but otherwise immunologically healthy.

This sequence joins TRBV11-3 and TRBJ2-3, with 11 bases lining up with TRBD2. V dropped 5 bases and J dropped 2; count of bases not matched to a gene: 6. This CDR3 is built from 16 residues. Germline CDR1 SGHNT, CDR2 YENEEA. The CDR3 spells CASSTGTSGLTDTQYF. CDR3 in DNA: TGTGCCAGCAGCACCGGGACTAGCGGACTCACAGATACGCAGTATTTT. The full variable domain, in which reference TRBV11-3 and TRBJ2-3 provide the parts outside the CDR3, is EAGVVQSPRYKIIEKKQPVAFWCNPISGHNTLYWYLQNLGQGPELLIRYENEEAVDDSQLPKDRFSAERLKGVDSTLKIQPAELGDSAVYLCASSTGTSGLTDTQYFGPGTRLTVL.

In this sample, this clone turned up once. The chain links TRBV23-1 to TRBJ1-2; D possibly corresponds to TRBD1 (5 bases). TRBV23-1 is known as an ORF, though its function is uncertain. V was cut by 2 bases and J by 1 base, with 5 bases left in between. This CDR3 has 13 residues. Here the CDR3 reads CASSQGGNYGYTF. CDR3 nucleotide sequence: TGCGCCAGCAGTCAAGGGGGTAACTATGGCTACACCTTC.

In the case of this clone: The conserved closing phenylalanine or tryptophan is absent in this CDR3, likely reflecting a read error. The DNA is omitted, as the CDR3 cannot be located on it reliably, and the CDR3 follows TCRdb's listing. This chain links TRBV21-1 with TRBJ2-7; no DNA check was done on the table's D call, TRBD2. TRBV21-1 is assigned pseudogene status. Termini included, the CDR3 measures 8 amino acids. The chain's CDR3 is CASSNSEP.

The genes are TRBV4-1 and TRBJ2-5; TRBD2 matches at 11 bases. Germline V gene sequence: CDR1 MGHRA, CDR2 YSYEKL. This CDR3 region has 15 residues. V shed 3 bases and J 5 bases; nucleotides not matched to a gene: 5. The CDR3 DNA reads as TGCGCCAGCAGCCATCCGGGACTAGCGGTGGAGACCCAGTACTTC. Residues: CASSHPGLAVETQYF.

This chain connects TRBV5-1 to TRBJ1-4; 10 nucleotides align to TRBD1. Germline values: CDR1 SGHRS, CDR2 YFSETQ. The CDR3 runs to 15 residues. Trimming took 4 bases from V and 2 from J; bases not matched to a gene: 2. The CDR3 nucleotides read TGCGCCAGCAGCCCGACAGGGGGCACTAATGAAAAACTGTTTTTT. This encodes CASSPTGGTNEKLFF.

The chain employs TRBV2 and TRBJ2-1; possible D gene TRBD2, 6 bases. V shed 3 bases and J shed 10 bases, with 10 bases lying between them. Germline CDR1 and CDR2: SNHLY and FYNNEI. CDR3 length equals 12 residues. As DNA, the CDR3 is TGTGCCAGCAGTGACGGGGGATTGGAGCAGTTCTTC. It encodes CASSDGGLEQFF.

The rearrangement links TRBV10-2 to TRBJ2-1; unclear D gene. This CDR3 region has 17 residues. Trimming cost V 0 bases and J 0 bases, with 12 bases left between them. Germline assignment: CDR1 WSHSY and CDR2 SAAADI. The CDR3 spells CASSESETPSSYNEQFF. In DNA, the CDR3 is TGCGCCAGCAGTGAGTCGGAGACACCTAGCTCCTACAATGAGCAGTTCTTC.

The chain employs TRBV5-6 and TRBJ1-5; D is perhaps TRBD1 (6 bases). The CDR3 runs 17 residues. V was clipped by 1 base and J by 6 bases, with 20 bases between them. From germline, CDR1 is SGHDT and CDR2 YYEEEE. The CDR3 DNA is TGTGCCAGCAGCTTGTTCGCCAGAGGGGCAGGGGCTCAGCCCCAGCATTTT. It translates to CASSLFARGAGAQPQHF.

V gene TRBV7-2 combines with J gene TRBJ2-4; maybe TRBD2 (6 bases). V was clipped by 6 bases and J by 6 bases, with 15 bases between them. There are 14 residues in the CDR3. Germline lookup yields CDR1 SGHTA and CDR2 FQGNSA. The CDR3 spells CASSLGAGRNIQYF. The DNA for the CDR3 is TGTGCCAGCAGTTTGGGTGCGGGGAGAAACATTCAGTACTTC.

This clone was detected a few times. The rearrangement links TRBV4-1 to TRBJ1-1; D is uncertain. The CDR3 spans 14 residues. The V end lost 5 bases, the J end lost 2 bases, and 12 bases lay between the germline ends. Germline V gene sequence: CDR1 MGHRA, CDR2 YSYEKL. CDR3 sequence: CASSDGRRNTEAFF. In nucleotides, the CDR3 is TGCGCCAGCAGCGACGGACGGAGAAACACTGAAGCTTTCTTT.

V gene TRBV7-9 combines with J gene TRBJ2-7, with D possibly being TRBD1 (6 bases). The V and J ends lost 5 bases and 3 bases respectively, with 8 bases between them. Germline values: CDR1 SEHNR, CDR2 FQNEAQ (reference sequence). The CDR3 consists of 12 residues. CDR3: CASSGTFYEQYF. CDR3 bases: TGTGCCAGCAGCGGGACATTCTACGAGCAGTACTTC.

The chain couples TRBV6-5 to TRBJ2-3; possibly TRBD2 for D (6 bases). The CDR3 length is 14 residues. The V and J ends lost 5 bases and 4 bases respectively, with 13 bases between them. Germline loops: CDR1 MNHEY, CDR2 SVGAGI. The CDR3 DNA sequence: TGTGCCAGCAGTCCCAAGGGGAGGTCAGATACGCAGTATTTT. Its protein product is CASSPKGRSDTQYF.

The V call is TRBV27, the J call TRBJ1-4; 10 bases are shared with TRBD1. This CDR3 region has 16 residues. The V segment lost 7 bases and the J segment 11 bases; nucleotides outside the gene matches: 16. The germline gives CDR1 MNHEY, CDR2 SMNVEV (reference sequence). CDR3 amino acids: CASKARFLTGGGKLFF. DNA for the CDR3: TGTGCCAGCAAAGCGCGATTTCTGACAGGGGGCGGGAAACTGTTTTTT.

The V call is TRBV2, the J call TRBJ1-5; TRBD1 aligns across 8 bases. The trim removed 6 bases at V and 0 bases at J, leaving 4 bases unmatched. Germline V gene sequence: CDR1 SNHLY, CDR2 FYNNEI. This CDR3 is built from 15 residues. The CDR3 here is CASSNRGYSNQPQHF. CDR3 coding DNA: TGTGCCAGCAGCAACAGGGGGTATAGCAATCAGCCCCAGCATTTT.

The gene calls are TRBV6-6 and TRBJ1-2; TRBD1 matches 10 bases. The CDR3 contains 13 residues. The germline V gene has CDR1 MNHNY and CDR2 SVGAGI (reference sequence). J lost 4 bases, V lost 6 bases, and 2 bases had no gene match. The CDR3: CASSWTGGYGYTF. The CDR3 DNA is TGTGCCAGCAGCTGGACAGGGGGCTATGGCTACACCTTC.

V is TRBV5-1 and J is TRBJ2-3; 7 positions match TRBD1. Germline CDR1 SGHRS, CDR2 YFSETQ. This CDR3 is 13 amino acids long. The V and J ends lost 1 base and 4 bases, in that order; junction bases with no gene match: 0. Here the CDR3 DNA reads TGCGCCAGCAGCTTGACAGGGGCAGATACGCAGTATTTT. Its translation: CASSLTGADTQYF.

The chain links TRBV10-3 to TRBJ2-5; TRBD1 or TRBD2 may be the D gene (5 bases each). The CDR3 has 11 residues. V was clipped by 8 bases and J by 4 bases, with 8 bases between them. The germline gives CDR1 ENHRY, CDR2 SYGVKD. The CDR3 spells CAIGGGETQYF. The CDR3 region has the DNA TGTGCCATCGGTGGGGGAGAGACCCAGTACTTC.

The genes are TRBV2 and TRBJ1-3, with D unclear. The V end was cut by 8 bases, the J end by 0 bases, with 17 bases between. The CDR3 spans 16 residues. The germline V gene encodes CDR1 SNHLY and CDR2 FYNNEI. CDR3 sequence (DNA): TGTGCCAGCGTACGTAACGGCCACCTCTCTGGAAACACCATATATTTT. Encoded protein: CASVRNGHLSGNTIYF.

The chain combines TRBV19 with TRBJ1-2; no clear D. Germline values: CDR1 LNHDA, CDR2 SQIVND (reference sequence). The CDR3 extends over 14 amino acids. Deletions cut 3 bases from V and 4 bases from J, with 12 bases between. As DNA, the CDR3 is TGTGCCAGTAGTATCACCGCCCGTCGCTATGGCTACACCTTC. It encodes CASSITARRYGYTF.

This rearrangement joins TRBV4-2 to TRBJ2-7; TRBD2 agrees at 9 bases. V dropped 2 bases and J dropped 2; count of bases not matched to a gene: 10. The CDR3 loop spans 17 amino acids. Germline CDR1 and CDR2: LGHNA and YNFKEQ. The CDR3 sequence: CASSQKRLADRTYEQYF. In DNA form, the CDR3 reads TGTGCCAGCAGCCAAAAACGACTAGCGGACCGAACCTACGAGCAGTACTTC.

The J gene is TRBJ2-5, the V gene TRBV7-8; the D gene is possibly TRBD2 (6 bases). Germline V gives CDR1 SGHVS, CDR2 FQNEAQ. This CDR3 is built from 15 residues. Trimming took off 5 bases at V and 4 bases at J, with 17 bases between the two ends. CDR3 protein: CASSETRSPRETQYF. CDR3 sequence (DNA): TGTGCCAGCAGCGAGACTAGGAGTCCCAGAGAGACCCAGTACTTC.

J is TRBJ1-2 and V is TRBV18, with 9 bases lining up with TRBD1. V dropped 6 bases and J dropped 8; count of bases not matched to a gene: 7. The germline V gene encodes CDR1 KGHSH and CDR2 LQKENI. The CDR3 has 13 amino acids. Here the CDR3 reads CASSSGTGKGYTF. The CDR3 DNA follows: TGTGCCAGCTCGTCCGGGACAGGGAAGGGCTACACCTTC.

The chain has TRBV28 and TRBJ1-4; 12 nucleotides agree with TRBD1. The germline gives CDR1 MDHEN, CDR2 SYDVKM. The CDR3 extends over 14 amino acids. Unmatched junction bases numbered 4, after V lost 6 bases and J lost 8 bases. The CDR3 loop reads CASRTGTGGEKLFF. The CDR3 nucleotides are TGTGCCAGCAGAACCGGGACAGGGGGCGAAAAACTGTTTTTT.

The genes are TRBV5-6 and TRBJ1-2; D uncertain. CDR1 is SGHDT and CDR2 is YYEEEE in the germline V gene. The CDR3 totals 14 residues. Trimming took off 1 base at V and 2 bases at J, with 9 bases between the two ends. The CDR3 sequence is CASSLLHGNYGYTF. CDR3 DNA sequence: TGTGCCAGCAGCTTGCTTCACGGAAACTATGGCTACACCTTC.

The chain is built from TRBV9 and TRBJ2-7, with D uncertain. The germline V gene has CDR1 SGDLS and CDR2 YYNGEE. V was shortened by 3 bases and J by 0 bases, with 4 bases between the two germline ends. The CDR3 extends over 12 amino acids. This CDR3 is CASSADSYEQYF. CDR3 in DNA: TGTGCCAGCAGCGCCGACTCCTACGAGCAGTACTTC.

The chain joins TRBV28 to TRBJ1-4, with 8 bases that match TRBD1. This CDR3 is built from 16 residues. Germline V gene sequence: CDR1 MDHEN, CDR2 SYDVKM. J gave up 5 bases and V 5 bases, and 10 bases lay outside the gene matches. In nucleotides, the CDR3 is TGTGCCAGCAGTCCCCGCTGGGACAGGTTAAATGAAAAACTGTTTTTT. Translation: CASSPRWDRLNEKLFF.

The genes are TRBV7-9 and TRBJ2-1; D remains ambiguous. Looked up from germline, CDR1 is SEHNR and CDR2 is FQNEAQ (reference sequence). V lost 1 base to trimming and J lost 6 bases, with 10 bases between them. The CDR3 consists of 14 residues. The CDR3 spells CASSLDGLTNEQFF. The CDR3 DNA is TGTGCCAGCAGCTTAGATGGCTTGACCAATGAGCAGTTCTTC.

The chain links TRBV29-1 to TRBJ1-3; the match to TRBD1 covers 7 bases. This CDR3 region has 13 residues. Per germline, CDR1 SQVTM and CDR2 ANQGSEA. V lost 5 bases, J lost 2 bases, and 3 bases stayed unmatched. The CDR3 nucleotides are TGCAGCGTTAGAACAGGGGCTGGAAACACCATATATTTT. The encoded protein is CSVRTGAGNTIYF.

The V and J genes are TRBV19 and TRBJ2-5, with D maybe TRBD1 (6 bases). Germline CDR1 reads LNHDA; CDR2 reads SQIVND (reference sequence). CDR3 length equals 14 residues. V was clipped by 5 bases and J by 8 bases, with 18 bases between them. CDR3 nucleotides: TGTGCCAGTAGTCCCCTGACAGGACAAGGAACCCAGTACTTC. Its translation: CASSPLTGQGTQYF. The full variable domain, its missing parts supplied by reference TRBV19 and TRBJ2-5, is DGGITQSPKYLFRKEGQNVTLSCEQNLNHDAMYWYRQDPGQGLRLIYYSQIVNDFQKGDIAEGYSVSREKKESFPLTVTSAQKNPTAFYLCASSPLTGQGTQYFGPGTRLLVL.

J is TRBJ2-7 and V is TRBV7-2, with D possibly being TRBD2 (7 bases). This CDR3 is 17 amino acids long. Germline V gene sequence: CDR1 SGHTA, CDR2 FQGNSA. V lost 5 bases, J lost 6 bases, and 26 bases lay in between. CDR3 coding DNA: TGTGCCAGCAGCCTATTAAACGCACAGGGAAAGCGGGGCGAGCAGTACTTC. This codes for CASSLLNAQGKRGEQYF.

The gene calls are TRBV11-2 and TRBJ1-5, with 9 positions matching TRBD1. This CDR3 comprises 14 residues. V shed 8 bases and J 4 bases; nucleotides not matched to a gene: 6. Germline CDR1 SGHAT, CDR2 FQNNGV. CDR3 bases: TGTGCCAGCTCTGGGACAGGGATTAATCAGCCCCAGCATTTT. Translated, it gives CASSGTGINQPQHF.